This T cell receptor (beta chain) was observed in a study of T cells after yellow fever vaccination. Broader study findings: Overlap between CD4 and CD8 compartments was detected for a small share of clonotypes. Bulk-population clonotypes that are abundant could appear as contaminants in FACS-sorted repertoires.

This clonotype was counted a few times. The antigen is not known. This CDR3 comprises 15 residues. V lost 5 bases to trimming and J lost 3 bases, with 14 bases between them. CDR1 SGHVS and CDR2 FNYEAQ come from the germline V gene. Conversion of TCR transcripts into cDNA relied on 5'RACE template switching, which added a universal primer site and UMIs. Via MiXCR, TCRdb re-called the 5' RACE reads, giving one row per CDR3 protein. The sample has 450,000 to 550,000 distinct CDR3 sequences; 21% are singletons. The source is a man aged 18 to 35 who received the YFV17D yellow fever vaccine. The V and J genes are TRBV7-6 and TRBJ2-1, with D unresolved. The input for sequencing was PBMCs, taken more than 20 days after the first yellow fever vaccination. The DNA of the CDR3 is TGTGCCAGCAGCCCCACGGCTTCCAACTACAATGAGCAGTTCTTC. It translates to CASSPTASNYNEQFF.